This entry lists 5 T cell receptor beta chains sequenced from one sample in a study of healthy donors' naive CD4 and CD8 T cells. Each TCR library used about 500 ng of total RNA and a linear amplification protocol. MiXCR, applied by TCRdb to the reads, yields one record per CDR3 protein. The sample has 200,000 or so distinct CDR3 sequences; under 85% are singletons. Material: naive CD4+ and CD8+ T cells sorted from blood, pooled from several donors. These receptors all stem from a pool of human donors in good health; the sample pools cells from several healthy donors.

This chain connects TRBV30 to TRBJ2-7; 12 nucleotides agree with TRBD1. This CDR3 contains 18 residues. Germline assignment: CDR1 GTSNPN and CDR2 SVGIG (reference sequence). V was clipped by 0 bases and J by 3 bases; unmatched bases: 12. CDR3 sequence: CAWSVRTGTGGLVYEQYF. In DNA form, the CDR3 reads TGTGCCTGGAGTGTCCGCACCGGGACAGGGGGCTTAGTCTACGAGCAGTACTTC.

The rearrangement uses TRBV20-1 and TRBJ2-7; 10 bases map to TRBD2. CDR1 is DFQATT, CDR2 SNEGSKA, per germline (reference sequence). V shed 0 bases, J shed 5 bases, and the junction held 10 bases outside the gene matches. The CDR3 length is 16 residues. CDR3 bases: TGCAGTGCTAGAGAAGGTAGCGGGAGGCCCTTCCACGAGCAGTACTTC. Amino acid sequence: CSAREGSGRPFHEQYF.

The genes are TRBV29-1 and TRBJ2-1, with D possibly matching TRBD2 (5 bases). From germline, CDR1 is SQVTM and CDR2 ANQGSEA. Trimming pared 0 bases from V and 9 bases from J, leaving 15 bases between. This CDR3 contains 14 residues. The CDR3 coding sequence is TGCAGCGTTGAAGATTTCGGAGAGGGCACTGAGCAGTTCTTC. This codes for CSVEDFGEGTEQFF.

In this sample, this clonotype turned up a few times. The chain employs TRBV29-1 and TRBJ2-3; D unclear. V lost 3 bases and J 6 bases, leaving 10 bases between the germline ends. The CDR3 is 12 amino acids. The germline V gene encodes CDR1 SQVTM and CDR2 ANQGSEA. The CDR3 nucleotides are TGCAGCGTTGATGATGAGGTGGATACGCAGTATTTT. Translated, it gives CSVDDEVDTQYF.

The rearrangement uses TRBV11-1 and TRBJ2-7; D is unresolved. Germline lookup yields CDR1 SGHAT and CDR2 FQDESV (reference sequence). Trimming removed 0 bases at V and 3 bases at J, with 9 bases between. This CDR3 spans 14 amino acids. The CDR3 loop reads CASSLAAGIYEQYF. Here the CDR3 DNA reads TGTGCCAGCAGCTTAGCTGCCGGAATCTACGAGCAGTACTTC.